This TCR beta chain emerged from a study of human T cells and chemical hapten exposure. In its sample, this clonotype was seen many times. What it binds is not known. This CDR3 region has 15 residues. J lost 3 bases, V lost 4 bases, and 5 bases had no gene match. Germline V lookup: CDR1 MDHEN, CDR2 SYDVKM. Regarding time point: patch test 1, 2 weeks after DPC sensitization. Treatment reported: therapeutic diphenylcyclopropenone sensitization with weekly scalp DPC. Unique molecular identifiers were affixed to discrete cDNA molecules within the library. TCRdb passed the RACE reads through MiXCR, listing each CDR3 protein once. The sample consists of around 380,000 distinct CDR3 sequences, around 4.8% of them appearing once. Points from the study as a whole: Expanded TCRs produced significantly more large CDR3 similarity clusters than controls did.

Material: whole blood, obtained in connection with sensitization to the hapten diphenylcyclopropenone (DPC). The TCR comes from a woman aged 45-60 years with alopecia areata. Some clones in this sample may be carry-over from other donors' samples. V is TRBV28 and J is TRBJ2-3; 9 positions match TRBD1. The CDR3 DNA reads as TGTGCCAGCAGTTCTCCAGGACAGGGGACAGATACGCAGTATTTT. Amino acids: CASSSPGQGTDTQYF.